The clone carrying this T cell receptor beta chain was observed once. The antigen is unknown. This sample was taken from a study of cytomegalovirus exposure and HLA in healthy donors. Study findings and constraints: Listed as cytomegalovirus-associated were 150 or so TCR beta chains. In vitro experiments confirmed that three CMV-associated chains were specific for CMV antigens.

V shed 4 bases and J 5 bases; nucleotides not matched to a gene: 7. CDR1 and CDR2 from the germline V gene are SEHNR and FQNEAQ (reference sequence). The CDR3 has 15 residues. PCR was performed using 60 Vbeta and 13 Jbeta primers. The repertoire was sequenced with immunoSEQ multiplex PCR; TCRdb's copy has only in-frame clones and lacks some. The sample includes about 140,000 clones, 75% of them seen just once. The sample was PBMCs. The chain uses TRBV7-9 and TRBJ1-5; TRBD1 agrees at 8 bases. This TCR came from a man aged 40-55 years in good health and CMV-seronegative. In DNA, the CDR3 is TGTGCCAGCAGCTCGGACAGGGAAGAGGATCAGCCCCAGCATTTT. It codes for CASSSDREEDQPQHF.